This T cell receptor (beta chain) was observed in a study of blood T cell repertoires in COVID-19. Germline V gene lookup returns CDR1 MDHEN and CDR2 SYDVKM. The CDR3 loop spans 15 amino acids. V lost 3 bases and J 1 base, leaving 12 bases between the germline ends. Original processing notes: Researchers report that nucleated cell counts were estimated from reference gene primer amplification. Assay used: immunoSEQ multiplex PCR; TCRdb lists only in-frame clones, some missing. V, J and clone size were drawn from that table, and D and trimming were deduced from the DNA. The data hold around 100,000 clones, with 70% to 90% observed a single time.

The chain couples TRBV28 to TRBJ1-1; D is ambiguous. Sequencing was carried out using peripheral blood. The receptor was derived from a human donor in a cohort sampled during active COVID-19. CDR3 sequence (DNA): TGTGCCAGCAGTTTTCCCCGACGGGGGAACACTGAAGCTTTCTTT. Amino acids: CASSFPRRGNTEAFF.